This is a list of T cell receptor beta chains from one sample in a study of persistence of HIV-infected CD4 T cells. The table came from immunoSEQ multiplex PCR; TCRdb's copy has only in-frame clones and leaves some out. This table has more than 8,500 clones, roughly 84% appearing once. The antigens these receptors bind are not known. The sample was CD4+ T cells sorted from PBMCs after roughly 18-hour stimulation, taken from a patient who received antiretroviral therapy. The receptors were sampled from an adult woman with HIV who was CMV-seropositive. Each CDR3 is given without its conserved first and last residue. The D gene is left open where the match is weak.

V,D,CDR3
TRBV27,TRBD1,ASSKGDSRNSPLH
TRBV7-8,NA,ASSPPNQPQH
TRBV28,NA,ASSATRWGITSYEQY
TRBV28,NA,ASQNLALYEQY
TRBV27,NA,ASGLGASYEQY
TRBV29-1,NA,SVVGGLETEAF
TRBV30,NA,AWKRATTPPLH
TRBV24-1,TRBD2,ATSDLHKAGVGETQY
TRBV19,TRBD1,ASRTTWTGPNEQF
TRBV28,NA,ASSSFWGSIHEQY
TRBV9,NA,ASSVGDSSYGYT
TRBV18,TRBD2,ASSLGTTTGELF
TRBV5-1,NA,ASSPQSGIPLRYGYT
TRBV9,NA,ASSVASQGYGYT
TRBV6-6,NA,ASSPGQKLVLNNEKLF
TRBV5-4,NA,ASTSGASGANVLT